What follows is one TCR beta chain and its context. The antigen remains unidentified. The CDR3 spans 12 residues. In germline, CDR1 is SGHAT, CDR2 FQNNGV. V lost 7 bases and J lost 3, with 9 bases in between. The sample belongs to a study of cytomegalovirus exposure and HLA in healthy donors. Study-wide findings and caveats: In a later analysis, productive TCRs from donors in an Asian-associated ancestry cluster reportedly carried fewer N-insertions than the cohort mean. The study designated fewer than 200 TCR beta chains cytomegalovirus-associated. Analysis performed later found 16,951 TCR beta sequences associated with HLA alleles at 0.05 false discovery rate. Reportedly, TCR beta sequences accurately predicted HLA-A and HLA-B alleles in most subjects.

The PCR had 60 Vbeta and 13 Jbeta primers. The assay was immunoSEQ multiplex PCR, and TCRdb's table has in-frame clones only and misses some. Its table lists some 130,000 clones. The V gene is TRBV11-2, the J gene TRBJ2-5; perhaps TRBD1 as D (6 bases). This clonotype was obtained from a man in his late teens or twenties in good health and CMV-seronegative. Input material: PBMCs. The CDR3 here is CASNNREETQYF. The CDR3 coding sequence is TGTGCCAGCAACAACAGGGAAGAGACCCAGTACTTC.